The 16 T cell receptor beta chains presented below share a single source sample, sequenced in a study of blood T cell repertoires in COVID-19. The assay was immunoSEQ multiplex PCR, and TCRdb's table has in-frame clones only and misses some. The table records 250,000 to 350,000 clones, under 85% of them present only once. Sequenced sample: peripheral blood. The receptors stem from a human donor with COVID-19, enrolled during active disease. The donor label of this sample is uncertain.

The chain has TRBV30 and TRBJ1-1; the D is unclear. V shed 1 base and J shed 7 bases, with 7 bases lying between them. CDR1 and CDR2 (germline): GTSNPN, SVGIG (reference sequence). The CDR3 covers 11 residues. CDR3 amino acids: CAWSGGLEAFF. The CDR3 DNA reads as TGTGCCTGGAGTGGCGGGCTTGAAGCTTTCTTT.

V gene TRBV28 combines with J gene TRBJ1-5; 8 positions match TRBD1. J lost 0 bases, V lost 3 bases, and 4 bases had no gene match. This CDR3 contains 16 residues. Germline V CDR1 and CDR2: MDHEN, SYDVKM. The CDR3 sequence: CASSLGDRYSNQPQHF. In nucleotides, the CDR3 is TGTGCCAGCAGTTTGGGGGACAGGTATAGCAATCAGCCCCAGCATTTT.

The genes are TRBV5-1 and TRBJ2-6; 9 bases agree with TRBD2. After removal of 4 bases from V and 4 bases from J, the junction contained 18 bases not matched to a gene. This CDR3 spans 20 amino acids. CDR1 and CDR2 (germline): SGHRS, YFSETQ. The CDR3 protein is CASSPFSELAGAGGANVLTF. CDR3 nucleotide sequence: TGCGCCAGCAGCCCTTTTAGCGAGTTAGCGGGAGCGGGCGGGGCCAACGTCCTGACTTTC.

The V gene is TRBV12-5, the J gene TRBJ1-2, with a weak D call TRBD1 (5 bases). The length of the CDR3 is 15 residues. V was shortened by 3 bases and J by 6 bases, with 17 bases between the two germline ends. Germline-derived CDR1 and CDR2 are LGHNT and FRNRAP. CDR3 region: CASGFPPTQVNGYTF. DNA for the CDR3: TGTGCTAGTGGTTTTCCCCCAACACAGGTGAATGGCTACACCTTC.

Details on this clone: An end of the junction does not agree with germline; a read error may underlie this. The chain employs TRBV7-7 and TRBJ2-5, with a possible D match to TRBD1 (5 bases). CDR1 is SSHAT and CDR2 is FNYEAQ in the germline V gene (reference sequence). The CDR3 is made up of 14 amino acids. The DNA for the CDR3 is TGTGCTAGCAGCTTAGGGGCAGCCCAAGAGACCCAGTACTTC. Its translation is CASSLGAAQETQYF.

This clone was recorded only once. This rearrangement joins TRBV6-5 to TRBJ2-1; 10 bases line up with TRBD2. There are 16 residues in the CDR3. CDR1 MNHEY and CDR2 SVGAGI come from the germline V gene. V was pared by 1 base and J by 6 bases, with 6 bases of the junction left unmatched. DNA for the CDR3: TGTGCCAGCAGTTACTTAGGGTTAGCGGGAGGCAATGAGCAGTTCTTC. Protein sequence: CASSYLGLAGGNEQFF.

The J gene is TRBJ2-7, the V gene TRBV29-1; 8 nucleotides agree with TRBD2. Germline CDR1 reads SQVTM; CDR2 reads ANQGSEA. V was clipped by 3 bases and J by 0 bases; unmatched bases: 4. CDR3 length: 14 residues. The CDR3 loop is CSVDRGTSSYEQYF. CDR3 sequence (DNA): TGCAGCGTTGATAGGGGGACTAGCTCCTACGAGCAGTACTTC.

The genes are TRBV5-8 and TRBJ2-5, with unresolved D. V lost 0 bases, J lost 3 bases, and 9 bases lay in between. From germline, CDR1 is SGHTS and CDR2 YDEGEE. CDR3 length equals 14 residues. CDR3 sequence: CASSLAYGEETQYF. As DNA, the CDR3 is TGTGCCAGCAGCTTGGCATACGGAGAAGAGACCCAGTACTTC.

The CDR3 nucleotides are TGTGCCAGCAGCCCCTCCGGGACAGGGGGCGGGCTAAGGAAGCCCCAGCATTTT. This translates into CASSPSGTGGGLRKPQHF. J is TRBJ1-5 and V is TRBV28; 12 bases fit TRBD1. Looked up from germline, CDR1 is MDHEN and CDR2 is SYDVKM. V trimming: 6 bases; J trimming: 8 bases; junction bases outside the gene matches: 17. There are 18 residues in the CDR3. The full variable domain, its missing parts supplied by reference TRBV28 and TRBJ1-5, is DVKVTQSSRYLVKRTGEKVFLECVQDMDHENMFWYRQDPGLGLRLIYFSYDVKMKEKGDIPEGYSVSREKKERFSLILESASTNQTSMYLCASSPSGTGGGLRKPQHFGDGTRLSIL.

A single count supports this clone. In DNA, the CDR3 is TGTGCCAGCACCAATGGCAGGGAGGGCACTGAAGCTTTCTTT. It codes for CASTNGREGTEAFF. J is TRBJ1-1 and V is TRBV6-5; possibly TRBD1 for D (5 bases). This CDR3 is built from 14 residues. The V gene lost 7 bases and the J gene lost 4 bases, with 16 bases spanning the gap. Germline-derived CDR1 and CDR2 are MNHEY and SVGAGI.

J is TRBJ2-1 and V is TRBV7-2, with a weak D call TRBD1 (5 bases). This CDR3 region has 14 residues. Germline CDR1 is SGHTA and CDR2 is FQGNSA. V lost 6 bases, J lost 0 bases, and 9 bases lay in between. CDR3 in DNA: TGTGCCAGCAGGGGGCCGAGCTCCTACAATGAGCAGTTCTTC. This translates into CASRGPSSYNEQFF.

The chain employs TRBV29-1 and TRBJ1-1, with D tentatively TRBD1 (6 bases). Germline CDR1 reads SQVTM; CDR2 reads ANQGSEA. CDR3 length equals 14 residues. V lost 1 base to trimming and J lost 5 bases, with 14 bases between them. The CDR3 bases are TGCAGCGTTGAAGCTGGCGGGGGGCGTACTGAAGCTTTCTTT. It codes for CSVEAGGGRTEAFF.

CDR3 sequence (DNA): TGTGCCAGCAGCTTAGACAGGGGCTTATACAATGAGCAGTTCTTC. This encodes CASSLDRGLYNEQFF. This chain uses TRBV7-8 with TRBJ2-1; 7 bases align to TRBD1. V lost 1 base and J lost 4; bases outside the gene matches: 4. This CDR3 contains 15 residues. Germline V CDR1 and CDR2: SGHVS, FQNEAQ.

CDR3 coding DNA: TGTGCCAGCAGCTTAGCGGGGAATAATTCACCCCTCCACTTT. Amino acids: CASSLAGNNSPLHF. The chain links TRBV11-2 to TRBJ1-6; D ambiguous. The V gene's germline CDR1 is SGHAT and CDR2 FQNNGV. The CDR3 length is 14 residues. V was clipped by 1 base and J by 5 bases, with 6 bases between them.

The CDR3 region has the DNA TGTGCCAGCAGCTTAGAGGGCCACAGGGGCAATGGCTACACCTTC. Encoded protein: CASSLEGHRGNGYTF. The gene calls are TRBV11-2 and TRBJ1-2; 7 positions agree with TRBD1. J was trimmed by 6 bases and V by 0 bases; bases with no gene match: 7. Germline V gives CDR1 SGHAT, CDR2 FQNNGV. This CDR3 has 15 amino acids.

The chain uses TRBV5-4 and TRBJ2-1; TRBD2 matches at 12 bases. V gave up 4 bases and J gave up 3 bases; unmatched junction bases: 8. The CDR3 extends over 17 amino acids. Per the germline V gene, CDR1 is SGHNT and CDR2 is YYREEE (reference sequence). In DNA form, the CDR3 reads TGTGCCAGCAGCCTGGGGACTAGCGGGCAACTCTACAATGAGCAGTTCTTC. Translation gives CASSLGTSGQLYNEQFF.